This TCR beta chain is from a study of blood T cell repertoires in COVID-19. Study-wide background: In each case, the material was cDNA or gDNA derived from T cells, B-cell-depleted T cells, or PBMCs.

Clones were sequenced by immunoSEQ multiplex PCR, and TCRdb holds only the in-frame ones, with some missing. The sample gives about 180,000 clones, under 85% of which show up once; around 10% is in the top ten. The ends were cut back, 0 bases at V and 6 bases at J, with 19 bases in the middle. CDR1 is SGDLS, CDR2 YYNGEE, per germline. The CDR3 sequence is 17 residues long. The chain couples TRBV9 to TRBJ2-1; D is undetermined. This TCR was sampled from a woman of 80 years or more with acute or convalescent COVID-19. The sequenced sample was peripheral blood. The CDR3 nucleotides are TGTGCCAGCAGCGTAGCGAGTACGAGCGCCCGGAGCAATGAGCAGTTCTTC. Translated: CASSVASTSARSNEQFF. Full variable domain (rest looked up from reference TRBV9 and TRBJ2-1): DSGVTQTPKHLITATGQRVTLRCSPRSGDLSVYWYQQSLDQGLQFLIQYYNGEERAKGNILERFSAQQFPDLHSELNLSSLELGDSALYFCASSVASTSARSNEQFFGPGTRLTVL.